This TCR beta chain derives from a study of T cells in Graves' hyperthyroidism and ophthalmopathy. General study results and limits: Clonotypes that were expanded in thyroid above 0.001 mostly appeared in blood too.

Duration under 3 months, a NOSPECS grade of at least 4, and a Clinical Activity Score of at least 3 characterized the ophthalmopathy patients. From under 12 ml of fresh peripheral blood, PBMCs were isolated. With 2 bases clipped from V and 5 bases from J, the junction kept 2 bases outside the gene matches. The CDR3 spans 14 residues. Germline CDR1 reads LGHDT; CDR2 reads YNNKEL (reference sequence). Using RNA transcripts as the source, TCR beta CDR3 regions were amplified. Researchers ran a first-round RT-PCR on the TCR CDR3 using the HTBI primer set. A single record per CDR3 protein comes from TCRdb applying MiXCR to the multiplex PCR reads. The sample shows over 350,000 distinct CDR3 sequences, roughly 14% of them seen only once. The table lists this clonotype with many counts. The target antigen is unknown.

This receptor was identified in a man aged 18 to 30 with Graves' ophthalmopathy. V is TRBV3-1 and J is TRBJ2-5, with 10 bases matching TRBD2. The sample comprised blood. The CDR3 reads CASSQLAGAETQYF. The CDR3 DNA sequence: TGTGCCAGCAGCCAACTAGCGGGAGCCGAGACCCAGTACTTC.